The T cell receptor beta chain under discussion was sequenced for a study of blood T cells in healthy people across ages. Germline V lookup: CDR1 LGHDT, CDR2 YNNKEL (reference sequence). This CDR3 spans 17 amino acids. Aged roughly 6 to 100, donors were systemically healthy Caucasians from Russia. Each individual donor underwent a draw of ten milliliters of peripheral blood. This clonotype was counted a few times. Its target is not known. General study points: Shifts in expanded clonotypes may have been confounded by donor CMV status, which was unknown. Estimates of total diversity, which came from one million sequenced T cells, were considered to be underestimates.

Using a J-beta primer mix together with a sample-barcoded 5' primer, a second PCR was run for roughly 6 to 12 cycles. Via MiXCR, TCRdb re-called the 5' RACE reads, giving one row per CDR3 protein. The sample carries 650,000 to 800,000 distinct CDR3 sequences, around 52% recorded once. Sequencing was performed on blood. The chain combines TRBV3-1 with TRBJ2-5, with 9 bases identical to TRBD1. The J call may not be correct, given that the DNA end is closer to TRBJ2-7. The receptor comes from a woman older than 75 in good health. CDR3 amino acids: CASSQSNRGRGLNEQYF. CDR3 DNA sequence: TGTGCCAGCAGCCAATCCAACAGGGGGCGAGGATTAAACGAGCAGTACTTC.